Shown below are 2 T cell receptor beta chains from a single sample sequenced in a study of T cells in Graves' hyperthyroidism and ophthalmopathy. Amplification of TCR beta CDR3 regions used RNA as the template. An initial round of RT-PCR targeting the TCR CDR3 relied on the HTBI primer set. TCRdb analysed the multiplex PCR reads with MiXCR anew, one entry per CDR3 protein. The table lists over 250,000 distinct CDR3 sequences, less than 30% of them singletons. Specimen: blood. These receptors were obtained from a man aged 40-55 years with Graves' hyperthyroidism that later progressed to Graves' ophthalmopathy.

The sample holds one count of this clonotype. The chain has TRBV15 and TRBJ1-2; 7 bases match TRBD1. V shed 0 bases and J 7 bases; nucleotides not matched to a gene: 8. Germline V CDR1 and CDR2: LNHNV, YYDKDF (reference sequence). The CDR3 runs to 15 residues. This chain's CDR3 is CATSRDRTGVGGYTF. The CDR3 nucleotides read TGTGCCACCAGCAGAGATCGCACAGGGGTCGGTGGCTACACCTTC.

This clonotype appeared many times. The chain uses TRBV20-1 and TRBJ2-7; TRBD2 matches 8 bases. The CDR3 length is 15 residues. Germline V gene lookup returns CDR1 DFQATT and CDR2 SNEGSKA (reference sequence). Germline trimming cut 0 bases from V and 4 bases from J; bases unmatched to any gene: 8. The CDR3 loop reads CSARDGREAGYEQYF. CDR3 coding DNA: TGCAGTGCTAGAGATGGGCGGGAGGCCGGGTACGAGCAGTACTTC.